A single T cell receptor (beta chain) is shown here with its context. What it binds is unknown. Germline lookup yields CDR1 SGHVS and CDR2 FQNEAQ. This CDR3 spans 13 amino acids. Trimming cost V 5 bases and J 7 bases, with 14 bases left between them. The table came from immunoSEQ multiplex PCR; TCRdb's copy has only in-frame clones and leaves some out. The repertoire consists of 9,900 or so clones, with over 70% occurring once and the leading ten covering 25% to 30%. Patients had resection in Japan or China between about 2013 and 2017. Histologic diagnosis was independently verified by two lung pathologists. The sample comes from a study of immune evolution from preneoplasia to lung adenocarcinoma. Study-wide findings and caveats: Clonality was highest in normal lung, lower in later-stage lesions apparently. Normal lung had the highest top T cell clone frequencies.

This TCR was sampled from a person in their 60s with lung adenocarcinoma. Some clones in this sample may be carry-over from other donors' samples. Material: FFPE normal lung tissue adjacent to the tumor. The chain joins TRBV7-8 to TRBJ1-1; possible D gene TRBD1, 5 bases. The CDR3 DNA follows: TGTGCCAGCAGCCCGGAGGAGGGACTTGAAGCTTTCTTT. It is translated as CASSPEEGLEAFF.